These 3 T cell receptor beta chains were all obtained from the same sample, sequenced in a study of beta chain features in type 1 diabetes. Reverse transcription of all isolated RNA meant that expressed TCRB transcripts were sequenced. Only in-frame clones appear in the TCRdb table, and some are missing; sequencing was by immunoSEQ multiplex PCR. The sample contains about 390,000 clones, around 10% of which appear only once. Points from the study as a whole: Significant though moderate, a shortening of TCRB CDR3s appeared in all four CD4+ subsets of Type 1 diabetes patients.

No antigen has been assigned to these receptors. The source material was central memory CD4+ T cells from blood. The source is a young man with type 1 diabetes.

A few counts support this clone. This chain connects TRBV4-3 to TRBJ2-3; D is unclear. The CDR3 length is 14 residues. The V end was cut by 0 bases, the J end by 8 bases, with 12 bases between. Germline values: CDR1 LGHNA, CDR2 YSLEER. CDR3 DNA sequence: TGCGCCAGCAGCCAAGAGATGGTGAGAGGTACGCAGTATTTT. Translating gives CASSQEMVRGTQYF.

The chain carries TRBV6-1 and TRBJ1-2; D is perhaps TRBD1 (6 bases). Trimming removed 2 bases at V and 4 bases at J, with 11 bases between. Germline V gene lookup returns CDR1 MNHNS and CDR2 SASEGT. CDR3 length equals 14 residues. CDR3 DNA sequence: TGTGCCAGCAGTGAAAGAAGGACAGTCTATGGCTACACCTTC. This sequence encodes CASSERRTVYGYTF.

In its sample, this clone was seen a few times. J is TRBJ2-5 and V is TRBV7-2, with D perhaps given as TRBD1 or TRBD2 (5 bases each). The CDR3 totals 13 residues. V was trimmed by 3 bases and J by 5 bases, leaving 10 bases between them. Germline-derived CDR1 and CDR2 are SGHTA and FQGNSA. As DNA, the CDR3 is TGTGCCAGCAGCTTTGGGGGATCGGAGACCCAGTACTTC. Translating it yields CASSFGGSETQYF.